The rows below give T cell receptor beta chains drawn from one sample of a study of blood T cells in healthy people across ages. From the 5' RACE reads, TCRdb called clonotypes with MiXCR, one entry per CDR3 protein. The sample holds some 700,000 distinct CDR3 sequences, around a fifth seen once. The sequencing sample was made of blood. The receptors originated from an older man in good health. CDR3s include the opening cysteine and the closing phenylalanine or tryptophan. Fields, in order: CDR3 protein, J gene, V gene.

CDR3 protein: CASSQDLAGAYEQYF
J gene: TRBJ2-7
V gene: TRBV4-1

CDR3 protein: CASRQKSSGNTIYF
J gene: TRBJ1-3
V gene: TRBV11-3

CDR3 protein: CASSLGVGTGWSGANVLTF
J gene: TRBJ2-6
V gene: TRBV7-2

CDR3 protein: CASSSSSLNTEAFF
J gene: TRBJ1-1
V gene: TRBV5-1

CDR3 protein: CASSARGQSNTGELFF
J gene: TRBJ2-2
V gene: TRBV11-1

CDR3 protein: CATSEKRGLQETQYF
J gene: TRBJ2-5
V gene: TRBV24-1

CDR3 protein: CASSQDGTGHYYGYTF
J gene: TRBJ1-2
V gene: TRBV3-1

CDR3 protein: CSLRGTTGNIQYF
J gene: TRBJ2-4
V gene: TRBV20-1

CDR3 protein: CASSDYKEGALTNEKLFF
J gene: TRBJ1-4
V gene: TRBV6-1

CDR3 protein: CASSHSGGAEDTQYF
J gene: TRBJ2-3
V gene: TRBV3-1

CDR3 protein: CASSLGSARNTEAFF
J gene: TRBJ1-1
V gene: TRBV7-2

CDR3 protein: CASTSEKYLWGYTF
J gene: TRBJ1-2
V gene: TRBV12-3/TRBV12-4

CDR3 protein: CASSAWDYPWEQYF
J gene: TRBJ2-7
V gene: TRBV25-1

CDR3 protein: CASSPFGPGTGELFF
J gene: TRBJ2-2
V gene: TRBV28

CDR3 protein: CASSLSLDRDYEQYF
J gene: -
V gene: TRBV11-2

CDR3 protein: CSVGDQTGGNTEAFF
J gene: TRBJ1-1
V gene: TRBV29-1

CDR3 protein: CASSEGTSGTDEQFF
J gene: TRBJ2-1
V gene: TRBV2

CDR3 protein: CVSSTGGYGYTF
J gene: TRBJ1-2
V gene: TRBV12-3/TRBV12-4

CDR3 protein: CSARVLGYLSDTQYF
J gene: TRBJ2-3
V gene: TRBV20-1

CDR3 protein: CSVEDGPGAYNEQFF
J gene: TRBJ2-1
V gene: TRBV29-1

CDR3 protein: CSAGWGGGANVLTF
J gene: TRBJ2-6
V gene: TRBV29-1

CDR3 protein: CASSQDPSGGYNEQFF
J gene: TRBJ2-1
V gene: TRBV3-1

CDR3 protein: CASSLERLAGDSYNEQFF
J gene: TRBJ2-1
V gene: TRBV7-9

CDR3 protein: CASSHRDSHQPQHF
J gene: TRBJ1-5
V gene: TRBV12-3/TRBV12-4

CDR3 protein: CASSPGTMPSAAFF
J gene: TRBJ1-1
V gene: TRBV5-1

CDR3 protein: CDSHDDRGVPSRTEAFF
J gene: TRBJ1-1
V gene: TRBV2

CDR3 protein: CASSQDSGVRETQYF
J gene: TRBJ2-5
V gene: TRBV4-1

CDR3 protein: CASSIFTTGELFF
J gene: TRBJ2-2
V gene: TRBV7-2

CDR3 protein: CASSLKPLAGVSFNEQFF
J gene: -
V gene: TRBV7-3

CDR3 protein: CAPDWGAGNNTEAFF
J gene: TRBJ1-1
V gene: TRBV25-1

CDR3 protein: CASSQTGQGNEKLFF
J gene: TRBJ1-4
V gene: TRBV4-1

CDR3 protein: CASSQDHRGTEAFF
J gene: TRBJ1-1
V gene: TRBV3-1

CDR3 protein: CASSNQAWGSGGSDEQFF
J gene: -
V gene: TRBV4-1

CDR3 protein: CASSPHDRGRNEQYF
J gene: TRBJ2-7
V gene: TRBV28

CDR3 protein: CASGTGVGEQYF
J gene: TRBJ2-7
V gene: TRBV27

CDR3 protein: CASSQGAAKNTEAFF
J gene: TRBJ1-1
V gene: TRBV3-1

CDR3 protein: CASSYSRGAYSYEQYF
J gene: TRBJ2-7
V gene: TRBV6-5

CDR3 protein: CASGKEELNIQYF
J gene: TRBJ2-4
V gene: TRBV5-1

CDR3 protein: CASSNRGKNYEQYF
J gene: TRBJ2-7
V gene: TRBV12-3/TRBV12-4

CDR3 protein: CAISGQGADGDTQYF
J gene: TRBJ2-3
V gene: TRBV10-3

CDR3 protein: CSARDWKGNTEAFF
J gene: TRBJ1-1
V gene: TRBV20-1

CDR3 protein: CASSSGALTNEQFF
J gene: TRBJ2-1
V gene: TRBV6-5

CDR3 protein: CASSPIQGGYTF
J gene: TRBJ1-2
V gene: TRBV18

CDR3 protein: CASSLRQGSGVYGYTF
J gene: TRBJ1-2
V gene: TRBV11-2

CDR3 protein: CASRVGVNTEAFF
J gene: TRBJ1-1
V gene: TRBV12-3/TRBV12-4

CDR3 protein: CASSPRTSGFYTDTQYF
J gene: TRBJ2-3
V gene: TRBV7-2

CDR3 protein: CASSSGGSGGPLYEQFF
J gene: TRBJ2-1
V gene: TRBV5-4

CDR3 protein: CASSARTGPETQYF
J gene: TRBJ2-5
V gene: TRBV7-2

CDR3 protein: CASSQDLQNTEAFF
J gene: TRBJ1-1
V gene: TRBV4-1

CDR3 protein: CASSPEVLTDTQYF
J gene: TRBJ2-3
V gene: TRBV7-2

CDR3 protein: CASSRSLAGGRNEQFF
J gene: TRBJ2-1
V gene: TRBV14

CDR3 protein: CATSGGTANTEAFF
J gene: TRBJ1-1
V gene: TRBV24-1

CDR3 protein: CASSTDRDMGNTIYF
J gene: TRBJ1-3
V gene: TRBV19

CDR3 protein: CASSLWGRGKNTDTQYF
J gene: TRBJ2-3
V gene: TRBV7-9